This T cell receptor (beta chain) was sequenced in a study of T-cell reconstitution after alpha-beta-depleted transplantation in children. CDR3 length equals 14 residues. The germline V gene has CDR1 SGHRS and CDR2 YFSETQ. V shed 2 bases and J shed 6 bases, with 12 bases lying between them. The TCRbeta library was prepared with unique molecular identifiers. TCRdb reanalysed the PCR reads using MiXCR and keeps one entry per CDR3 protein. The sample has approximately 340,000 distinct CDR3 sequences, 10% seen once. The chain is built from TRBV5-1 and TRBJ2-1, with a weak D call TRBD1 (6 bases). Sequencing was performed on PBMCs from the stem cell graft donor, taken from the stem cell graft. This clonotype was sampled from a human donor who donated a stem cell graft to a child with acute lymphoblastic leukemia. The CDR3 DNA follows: TGCGCCAGCAGCTTAGGGGGTCAAAGCAATGAGCAGTTCTTC. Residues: CASSLGGQSNEQFF.